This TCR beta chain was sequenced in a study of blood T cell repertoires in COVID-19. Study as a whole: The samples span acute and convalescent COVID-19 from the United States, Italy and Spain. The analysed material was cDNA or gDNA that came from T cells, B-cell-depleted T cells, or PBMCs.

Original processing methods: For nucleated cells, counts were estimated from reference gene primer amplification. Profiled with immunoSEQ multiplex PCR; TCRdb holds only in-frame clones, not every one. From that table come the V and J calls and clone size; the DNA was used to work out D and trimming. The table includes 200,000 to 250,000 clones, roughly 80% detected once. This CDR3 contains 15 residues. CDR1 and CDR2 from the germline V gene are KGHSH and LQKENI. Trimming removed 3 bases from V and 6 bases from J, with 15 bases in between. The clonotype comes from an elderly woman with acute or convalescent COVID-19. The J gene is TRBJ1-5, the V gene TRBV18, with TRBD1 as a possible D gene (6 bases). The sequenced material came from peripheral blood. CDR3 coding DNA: TGTGCCAGCTCACCGACGGGACAAATACTTCAGCCCCAGCATTTT. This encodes CASSPTGQILQPQHF.